These 17 T cell receptor beta chains originate from one sample sequenced in a study of blood T cell repertoires in COVID-19. Profiling relied on immunoSEQ multiplex PCR, and the TCRdb table lists in-frame clones only, not all of them. The repertoire has 130,000 to 150,000 clones, over 75% of them found once; the top ten carry around 8%. Material: peripheral blood. These receptors came from a woman aged 55-70 years with COVID-19, enrolled during active disease.

This clone was seen once. This chain uses TRBV13 with TRBJ1-2; the D gene is possibly TRBD1 (6 bases). Trimming took 2 bases from V and 2 from J, leaving 6 bases between them. This CDR3 has 13 amino acids. The germline CDR1 and CDR2 sequences are PRHDT and FYEKMQ (reference sequence). CDR3 DNA: TGTGCCAGCAGCTTAACAGGGAACTATGGCTACACCTTC. Its protein is CASSLTGNYGYTF.

This sequence joins TRBV15 and TRBJ2-3; the match to TRBD2 covers 9 bases. V shed 4 bases, J shed 1 base, and the junction held 0 bases outside the gene matches. From germline, CDR1 is LNHNV and CDR2 YYDKDF (reference sequence). This CDR3 is 14 amino acids long. CDR3 residues: CATSKRGGTDTQYF. CDR3 DNA sequence: TGTGCCACCAGCAAGCGGGGGGGCACAGATACGCAGTATTTT.

The chain carries TRBV7-8 and TRBJ2-2; D is possibly TRBD2 (5 bases). Germline loops: CDR1 SGHVS, CDR2 FQNEAQ. The CDR3 runs 17 residues. V lost 7 bases and J lost 0, with 18 bases in between. CDR3 in amino acids: CASTLRSSGANTGELFF. Written as DNA, the CDR3 is TGTGCCAGCACCCTACGCTCGAGCGGAGCGAACACCGGGGAGCTGTTTTTT.

The chain recombines TRBV9 with TRBJ2-3, with 13 bases lining up with TRBD2. J lost 2 bases, V lost 0 bases, and 6 bases had no gene match. The germline CDR1 and CDR2 sequences are SGDLS and YYNGEE. This CDR3 comprises 18 residues. The CDR3 spells CASSVEAGLAGPTDTQYF. The CDR3 nucleotides read TGTGCCAGCAGCGTAGAAGCGGGACTAGCGGGGCCCACAGATACGCAGTATTTT.

The rearrangement joins TRBV10-1 to TRBJ2-7; 10 nucleotides agree with TRBD2. Germline CDR1 WNHNN, CDR2 SYGVQD (reference sequence). V dropped 0 bases and J dropped 5; count of bases not matched to a gene: 1. This CDR3 comprises 14 residues. The CDR3 sequence is CASSESSGGNEQYF. DNA for the CDR3: TGCGCCAGCAGTGAGTCTAGCGGGGGGAACGAGCAGTACTTC.

The V gene is TRBV6-1, the J gene TRBJ1-2; TRBD1 is a possible D gene (5 bases). The germline gives CDR1 MNHNS, CDR2 SASEGT. The V and J ends lost 3 bases and 7 bases respectively, with 15 bases between them. CDR3 length: 14 residues. CDR3 loop: CASSDRGINSGYTF. As DNA, the CDR3 is TGTGCCAGCAGTGATAGGGGCATCAACAGTGGCTACACCTTC.

This clone appeared once. V is TRBV6-1 and J is TRBJ1-2; no clear D gene. V gave up 3 bases and J gave up 4 bases, with 6 bases separating them. The CDR3 extends over 12 amino acids. Per the germline V gene, CDR1 is MNHNS and CDR2 is SASEGT. CDR3: CASSEGPYGYTF. The CDR3 region has the DNA TGTGCCAGCAGTGAGGGCCCCTATGGCTACACCTTC.

This chain connects TRBV20-1 to TRBJ2-7; the D gene is possibly TRBD2 (5 bases). The V gene lost 6 bases and the J gene lost 3 bases, with 6 bases spanning the gap. CDR3 length equals 10 residues. The germline V gene encodes CDR1 DFQATT and CDR2 SNEGSKA (reference sequence). Here the CDR3 reads CSAGLYEQYF. CDR3 DNA sequence: TGCAGTGCAGGACTCTACGAGCAGTACTTC.

The V gene is TRBV11-1, the J gene TRBJ1-2; D gene uncertain. Germline CDR1 reads SGHAT; CDR2 reads FQDESV (reference sequence). V was shortened by 5 bases and J by 2 bases, with 9 bases between the two germline ends. CDR3 length equals 13 residues. The DNA for the CDR3 is TGTGCCAGCAGCCGCGAGGAAAACTATGGCTACACCTTC. This sequence encodes CASSREENYGYTF.

The gene calls are TRBV29-1 and TRBJ2-5; a possible D gene is TRBD1 (5 bases). Between the trimmed V and J ends, which lost 3 bases and 2 bases, there was a span of 10 bases. The CDR3 spans 13 residues. The germline CDR1 and CDR2 sequences are SQVTM and ANQGSEA. The CDR3 DNA follows: TGCAGCGTTGAGCACAGGATACAAGAGACCCAGTACTTC. Its translation is CSVEHRIQETQYF. Filled out from reference TRBV29-1 and TRBJ2-5, the complete variable domain reads SAVISQKPSRDICQRGTSLTIQCQVDSQVTMMFWYRQQPGQSLTLIATANQGSEATYESGFVIDKFPISRPNLTFSTLTVSNMSPEDSSIYLCSVEHRIQETQYFGPGTRLLVL.

The chain combines TRBV11-2 with TRBJ1-1, with D perhaps matching TRBD1 (5 bases). Germline loops: CDR1 SGHAT, CDR2 FQNNGV. This CDR3 comprises 12 residues. The V end lost 1 base, the J end lost 6 bases, and 6 bases lay between the germline ends. The CDR3 DNA follows: TGTGCCAGCAGCTTAGTGGGGCCTGAAGCTTTCTTT. It yields the protein CASSLVGPEAFF.

The genes are TRBV6-2 or TRBV6-3 and TRBJ2-2; TRBD2 matches at 8 bases. CDR1 MNHEY and CDR2 SVGEGT come from the germline V gene. This CDR3 region has 19 residues. Unmatched junction bases numbered 11, after V lost 2 bases and J lost 0 bases. CDR3 residues: CASSYRSGRGAANTGELFF. The CDR3 DNA follows: TGTGCCAGCAGTTACCGTTCCGGGCGGGGGGCGGCGAACACCGGGGAGCTGTTTTTT.

This chain joins TRBV6-1 and TRBJ1-3; D is possibly TRBD1 (5 bases). V lost 4 bases and J lost 8, with 21 bases in between. Germline CDR1 is MNHNS and CDR2 is SASEGT. The CDR3 sequence is 16 residues long. The CDR3 protein is CASSAQLGRAADTIYF. The CDR3 DNA reads TGTGCCAGCAGTGCCCAGCTGGGGCGTGCTGCAGACACCATATATTTT.

This CDR3 is CASSRGRRGGDIQYF. The CDR3 region has the DNA TGCGCCAGCAGCCGCGGTCGGCGTGGAGGGGACATTCAGTACTTC. V and J are TRBV4-1 and TRBJ2-4; D might be TRBD2 (6 bases). Germline loops: CDR1 MGHRA, CDR2 YSYEKL. The CDR3 covers 15 residues. V was pared by 4 bases and J by 8 bases, with 18 bases between.

In its sample, this clone was seen a few times. The rearrangement joins TRBV28 to TRBJ2-3, with D unclear. The V and J ends lost 6 bases and 2 bases respectively, with 15 bases between them. The CDR3 is 15 residues long. In germline, CDR1 is MDHEN, CDR2 SYDVKM. The CDR3 bases are TGTGCCAGCAGCCCCCCGACTCGCCTCACAGATACGCAGTATTTT. Protein product: CASSPPTRLTDTQYF. The complete variable domain, with remaining parts taken from reference TRBV28 and TRBJ2-3, reads DVKVTQSSRYLVKRTGEKVFLECVQDMDHENMFWYRQDPGLGLRLIYFSYDVKMKEKGDIPEGYSVSREKKERFSLILESASTNQTSMYLCASSPPTRLTDTQYFGPGTRLTVL.

The V gene is TRBV5-5, the J gene TRBJ2-7, with 8 positions matching TRBD1. The germline V gene encodes CDR1 SGHKS and CDR2 YYEKEE (reference sequence). J was trimmed by 0 bases and V by 0 bases; bases with no gene match: 2. The CDR3 length is 15 residues. Here the CDR3 DNA reads TGTGCCAGCAGCTTGGGACAGGGGAACTCCTACGAGCAGTACTTC. Amino acids: CASSLGQGNSYEQYF. Looking up the rest from reference TRBV5-5 and TRBJ2-7 gives the full variable domain: DAGVTQSPTHLIKTRGQQVTLRCSPISGHKSVSWYQQVLGQGPQFIFQYYEKEERGRGNFPDRFSARQFPNYSSELNVNALLLGDSALYLCASSLGQGNSYEQYFGPGTRLTVT.

This sequence joins TRBV9 and TRBJ2-2; D possibly corresponds to TRBD2 (6 bases). The V and J ends lost 2 bases and 3 bases respectively, with 14 bases between them. The CDR3 has 16 residues. The germline gives CDR1 SGDLS, CDR2 YYNGEE. In DNA, the CDR3 is TGTGCCAGCAGCGTCTCTGGAGGGGCGCACACCGGGGAGCTGTTTTTT. This translates into CASSVSGGAHTGELFF.